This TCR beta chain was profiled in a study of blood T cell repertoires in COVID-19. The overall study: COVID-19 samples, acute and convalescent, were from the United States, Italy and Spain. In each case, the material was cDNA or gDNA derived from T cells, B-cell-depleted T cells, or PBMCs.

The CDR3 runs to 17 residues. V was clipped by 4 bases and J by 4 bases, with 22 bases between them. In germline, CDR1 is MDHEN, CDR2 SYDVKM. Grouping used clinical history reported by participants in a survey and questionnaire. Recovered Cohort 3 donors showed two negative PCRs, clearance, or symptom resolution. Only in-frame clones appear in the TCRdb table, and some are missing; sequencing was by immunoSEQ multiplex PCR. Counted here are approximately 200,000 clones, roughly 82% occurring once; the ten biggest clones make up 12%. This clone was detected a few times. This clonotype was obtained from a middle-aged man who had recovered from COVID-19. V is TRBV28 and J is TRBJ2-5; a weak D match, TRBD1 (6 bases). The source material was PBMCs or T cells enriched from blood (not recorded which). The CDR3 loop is CASSSPIQGDVGETQYF. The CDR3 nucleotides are TGTGCCAGCAGTTCCCCAATACAGGGAGATGTTGGAGAGACCCAGTACTTC.